Listed here are 27 T cell receptor beta chains from one sample, sequenced in a study of beta chain features in type 1 diabetes (dated by TCRdb to the late 2010s). Paper-wide results and their limitations: Type 1 diabetes patients showed a moderate but significant shortening of TCRB CDR3 length in all four CD4+ subsets.

No antigens are known for them. Library construction relied on the immunoSEQ multiplex PCR assay. The entire amount of isolated RNA was reverse transcribed using the High Capacity cDNA Reverse Transcription Kit, so the sequenced TCRB transcripts were expressed ones. This is the immuneACCESS table as TCRdb keeps it, with only in-frame sequences that have V and J called. A part of the clones is gone; compared with another copy, unresolved V genes explain less than half, and the rest is unexplained. In all, the sample holds under 200,000 clones, and about 8.3% of those were seen once. The ten largest clones add up to 0.45% to 0.6% of the sample. The sample comprised central memory CD4+ T cells from blood. Receptors were obtained from a woman aged 18-29 years with type 1 diabetes.

In its sample, this clone was seen a few times. The chain uses TRBV11-2 and TRBJ2-5, with TRBD1 matching 7 bases. The CDR3 contains 14 residues. CDR1 is SGHAT, CDR2 FQNNGV, per germline. J lost 3 bases, V lost 6 bases, and 7 bases had no gene match. The CDR3 protein is CASRLTGVEETQYF. The DNA of the CDR3 is TGTGCCAGCAGACTCACAGGGGTGGAAGAGACCCAGTACTTC.

This clone came up a few times. The chain has TRBV5-8 and TRBJ2-5; D remains unclear. The V and J ends lost 10 bases and 3 bases respectively, with 7 bases between them. CDR1 and CDR2 (germline): SGHTS, YDEGEE. The CDR3 is 10 amino acids. DNA for the CDR3: TGTGCCTGCCGGGAAGAGACCCAGTACTTC. Its protein is CACREETQYF.

The chain has TRBV7-2 and TRBJ2-2; D gene uncertain. The CDR3 sequence is 12 residues long. With 2 bases removed from V and 6 bases from J, the gap between germline ends came to 4 bases. The germline CDR1 and CDR2 sequences are SGHTA and FQGNSA. Here the CDR3 reads CASSLYSGELFF. DNA for the CDR3: TGTGCCAGCAGCTTATATTCCGGGGAGCTGTTTTTT.

The chain employs TRBV9 and TRBJ2-7; 8 bases fit TRBD1. CDR1 SGDLS and CDR2 YYNGEE come from the germline V gene. V lost 2 bases, J lost 0 bases, and 7 bases stayed unmatched. CDR3 size: 16 residues. The DNA of the CDR3 is TGTGCCAGCAGCGTCTCGACAGGGGAGAGCTCCTACGAGCAGTACTTC. Its translation is CASSVSTGESSYEQYF.

The sample holds a few counts of this clone. The rearrangement joins TRBV7-8 to TRBJ2-5; TRBD1 matches 8 bases. The germline gives CDR1 SGHVS, CDR2 FQNEAQ. V lost 1 base, J lost 1 base, and 8 bases stayed unmatched. This CDR3 is built from 17 residues. The CDR3 loop reads CASSLVWGQVGQETQYF. CDR3 DNA sequence: TGTGCCAGCAGCTTAGTGTGGGGACAGGTCGGCCAAGAGACCCAGTACTTC.

This clone was seen a few times. The identical CDR3 is also encoded by other nucleotide sequences in the sample. The J gene is TRBJ1-4, the V gene TRBV28; TRBD1 aligns across 9 bases. Per germline, CDR1 MDHEN and CDR2 SYDVKM. The CDR3 totals 14 residues. V shed 3 bases, J shed 4 bases, and the junction held 0 bases outside the gene matches. DNA of the CDR3: TGTGCCAGCAGTTTGACAGGGGGTAATGAAAAACTGTTTTTT. Amino acids: CASSLTGGNEKLFF.

As for this clone: One end of the junction does not line up with germline, which may come from a read error. The chain couples TRBV11-2 to TRBJ2-7; 10 positions agree with TRBD1. Germline loops: CDR1 SGHAT, CDR2 FQNNGV. The CDR3 extends over 12 amino acids. The CDR3 region has the DNA TGTGCCAGCAGCCTAGAGCCGGGACAGGGGCGATTC. It codes for CASSLEPGQGRF.

This clone appeared a few times. The chain has TRBV7-8 and TRBJ2-7; tentative D call: TRBD1 (6 bases). CDR1 and CDR2 (germline): SGHVS, FQNEAQ. V was shortened by 5 bases and J by 6 bases, with 17 bases between the two germline ends. The CDR3 has 14 amino acids. CDR3 coding DNA: TGTGCCAGCAGCCCGAGGACAGTGGGCGGCGAGCAGTACTTC. Its protein product is CASSPRTVGGEQYF.

This clone has just a few counts. The chain is built from TRBV2 and TRBJ2-5; TRBD1 agrees at 9 bases. The CDR3 runs 16 residues. The V gene end was trimmed by 6 bases and the J gene end by 3 bases; junction bases not matched to a gene: 11. Germline CDR1 and CDR2: SNHLY and FYNNEI. CDR3 sequence reads: CASRGTGPRLEETQYF. The CDR3 nucleotides read TGTGCCAGCAGGGGGACAGGGCCCCGATTAGAAGAGACCCAGTACTTC.

Only a few counts were recorded for this clone. V gene TRBV27 combines with J gene TRBJ2-2; 14 nucleotides align to TRBD2. This CDR3 has 16 residues. Unmatched junction bases numbered 5, after V lost 5 bases and J lost 6 bases. The germline V gene has CDR1 MNHEY and CDR2 SMNVEV (reference sequence). The CDR3 DNA follows: TGTGCCAGCAGTACCCGGACTAGCGGGAGGTCCGGGGAGCTGTTTTTT. Protein product: CASSTRTSGRSGELFF.

This clone was counted a few times. The chain is built from TRBV5-5 and TRBJ2-2, with 8 bases aligning to TRBD2. This CDR3 is built from 16 residues. J was trimmed by 7 bases and V by 4 bases; bases with no gene match: 12. Germline CDR1 SGHKS, CDR2 YYEKEE (reference sequence). CDR3 nucleotide sequence: TGTGCCAGCAGCCAAGGCGTGACTAGCGAGGGCGGGGAGCTGTTTTTT. Translated, it gives CASSQGVTSEGGELFF.

This clone has only a few counts. The chain is built from TRBV18 and TRBJ1-5; TRBD1 matches 9 bases. Germline trimming cut 5 bases from V and 4 bases from J; bases unmatched to any gene: 6. Germline values: CDR1 KGHSH, CDR2 LQKENI. CDR3 length: 15 amino acids. The DNA for the CDR3 is TGTGCCAGCTCAGGTACCGGGACAGGGAATCAGCCCCAGCATTTT. The encoded protein is CASSGTGTGNQPQHF. Together with reference TRBV18 and TRBJ1-5, the CDR3 gives the full variable domain: NAGVMQNPRHLVRRRGQEARLRCSPMKGHSHVYWYRQLPEEGLKFMVYLQKENIIDESGMPKERFSAEFPKEGPSILRIQQVVRGDSAAYFCASSGTGTGNQPQHFGDGTRLSIL.

The CDR3: CAIRAGTGDSGANVLTF. CDR3 bases: TGTGCCATCAGGGCCGGGACAGGGGACTCTGGGGCCAACGTCCTGACTTTC. This rearrangement joins TRBV10-3 to TRBJ2-6, with 10 bases aligning to TRBD1. The germline V gene encodes CDR1 ENHRY and CDR2 SYGVKD. The trim removed 6 bases at V and 0 bases at J, leaving 5 bases unmatched. The CDR3 has 17 residues.

This clone was counted many times. This chain uses TRBV15 with TRBJ2-1, with 8 bases lining up with TRBD1. Germline V CDR1 and CDR2: LNHNV, YYDKDF (reference sequence). The CDR3 consists of 16 residues. Losses at the gene ends were 0 bases for V and 8 bases for J; bases not matched to a gene: 9. In DNA form, the CDR3 reads TGTGCCACCAGCAGAGATCGAGGAACAGGGGGACATGAGCAGTTCTTC. This gives the protein CATSRDRGTGGHEQFF.

This clone was detected a few times. The V and J genes are TRBV4-3 and TRBJ2-7; 9 bases agree with TRBD2. CDR3 size: 16 residues. The V segment lost 0 bases and the J segment 7 bases; nucleotides outside the gene matches: 10. Germline V gene data show CDR1 as LGHNA and CDR2 as YSLEER. CDR3 in DNA: TGCGCCAGCAGCCAAGATCGGGCGGGAGGGCTATGGGAGCAGTACTTC. As protein: CASSQDRAGGLWEQYF.

This clone has ten or more counts. V and J are TRBV27 and TRBJ1-5; D remains ambiguous. The CDR3 has 12 amino acids. V was clipped by 3 bases and J by 5 bases, with 5 bases between them. From germline, CDR1 is MNHEY and CDR2 SMNVEV (reference sequence). CDR3 loop: CASSFSDQPQHF. In nucleotides, the CDR3 is TGTGCCAGCAGTTTTTCCGATCAGCCCCAGCATTTT.

CDR3 nucleotides: TGTGCCAGCAGCCCGACAGCGGGAGTGAGGCACGAGCAGTACTTC. The encoded protein is CASSPTAGVRHEQYF. V and J are TRBV11-3 and TRBJ2-7, with 8 bases aligning to TRBD2. In germline, CDR1 is SGHNT, CDR2 YENEEA. This CDR3 has 15 residues. With 5 bases clipped from V and 5 bases from J, the junction kept 11 bases outside the gene matches.

This sequence joins TRBV10-3 and TRBJ1-1; 8 bases line up with TRBD1. The V segment lost 7 bases and the J segment 3 bases; nucleotides outside the gene matches: 7. CDR3 length equals 14 residues. Germline-derived CDR1 and CDR2 are ENHRY and SYGVKD. The DNA of the CDR3 is TGTGCCATCACCACAGGGGGAGGGGACACTGAAGCTTTCTTT. Its protein product is CAITTGGGDTEAFF.

The V gene is TRBV28, the J gene TRBJ2-7, with TRBD1 identical over 8 bases. Germline assignment: CDR1 MDHEN and CDR2 SYDVKM. The V gene end was trimmed by 8 bases and the J gene end by 0 bases; junction bases not matched to a gene: 24. There are 20 residues in the CDR3. CDR3 loop: CASPLSLGQGTLLSSYEQYF. In nucleotides, the CDR3 is TGTGCCAGCCCTTTGTCCCTCGGACAGGGTACCCTATTAAGCTCCTACGAGCAGTACTTC. The variable domain in full, with the rest retrieved from reference TRBV28 and TRBJ2-7, is DVKVTQSSRYLVKRTGEKVFLECVQDMDHENMFWYRQDPGLGLRLIYFSYDVKMKEKGDIPEGYSVSREKKERFSLILESASTNQTSMYLCASPLSLGQGTLLSSYEQYFGPGTRLTVT.

This clone was detected only a few times. The J gene is TRBJ1-5, the V gene TRBV5-1; D is uncertain. CDR3 length: 14 residues. Per germline, CDR1 SGHRS and CDR2 YFSETQ. Trimming stripped 1 base from V and 9 bases from J, with 14 bases between. The CDR3 sequence is CASSLWAGSGPQHF. The CDR3 region has the DNA TGCGCCAGCAGCTTGTGGGCGGGGAGTGGGCCCCAGCATTTT. Together with reference TRBV5-1 and TRBJ1-5, the CDR3 gives the full variable domain: KAGVTQTPRYLIKTRGQQVTLSCSPISGHRSVSWYQQTPGQGLQFLFEYFSETQRNKGNFPGRFSGRQFSNSRSEMNVSTLELGDSALYLCASSLWAGSGPQHFGDGTRLSIL.

The table lists this clone with a few counts. The chain employs TRBV15 and TRBJ1-4; the D gene is possibly TRBD1 (5 bases). This CDR3 has 16 residues. In germline, CDR1 is LNHNV, CDR2 YYDKDF (reference sequence). V lost 0 bases to trimming and J lost 8 bases, with 16 bases between them. CDR3 in amino acids: CATSRDAGRAHEKLFF. CDR3 DNA: TGTGCCACCAGCAGAGATGCCGGCAGGGCGCACGAAAAACTGTTTTTT.

Here the CDR3 reads CASSHPRGPQHF. In DNA form, the CDR3 reads TGTGCCAGCAGCCATCCCAGGGGCCCCCAGCATTTT. V and J are TRBV25-1 and TRBJ1-5, with a possible D match to TRBD1 (6 bases). The CDR3 has 12 amino acids. V lost 6 bases and J lost 10, with 13 bases in between. The germline gives CDR1 MGHDK, CDR2 SYGVNS. The full variable domain, completed using reference TRBV25-1 and TRBJ1-5, is EADIYQTPRYLVIGTGKKITLECSQTMGHDKMYWYQQDPGMELHLIHYSYGVNSTEKGDLSSESTVSRIRTEHFPLTLESARPSHTSQYLCASSHPRGPQHFGDGTRLSIL.

This clone has a handful of counts. The chain carries TRBV29-1 and TRBJ1-3, with D maybe TRBD1 (5 bases). The CDR3 loop spans 14 amino acids. Looked up from germline, CDR1 is SQVTM and CDR2 is ANQGSEA. Trimming stripped 8 bases from V and 4 bases from J, with 18 bases between. The CDR3 loop is CSIQQAAAGNTIYF. The CDR3 nucleotides read TGCAGCATACAACAGGCGGCTGCAGGAAACACCATATATTTT.

This clone was seen only a few times. The CDR3, as DNA: TGCAGCGTTGAACTAGGGGACATTCAGTACTTC. The encoded protein is CSVELGDIQYF. The chain is built from TRBV29-1 and TRBJ2-4; D perhaps matches TRBD1 (5 bases). The V and J ends lost 2 bases and 8 bases respectively, with 7 bases between them. The CDR3 is 11 residues long. The germline gives CDR1 SQVTM, CDR2 ANQGSEA.

This clone was detected only a few times. The chain uses TRBV7-2 and TRBJ2-4; D perhaps matches TRBD2 (5 bases). CDR1 is SGHTA, CDR2 FQGNSA, per germline. V was cut by 1 base and J by 0 bases, with 10 bases left in between. The CDR3 has 16 amino acids. As DNA, the CDR3 is TGTGCCAGCAGCTTAGACACGACTATAGCCAAAAACATTCAGTACTTC. This codes for CASSLDTTIAKNIQYF.

V usage is TRBV19 and J usage is TRBJ2-4; D perhaps matches TRBD2 (6 bases). CDR3 length: 16 amino acids. Deletions cut 5 bases from V and 7 bases from J, with 21 bases between. The germline gives CDR1 LNHDA, CDR2 SQIVND (reference sequence). The CDR3 is CASSALGTASWNIQYF. In DNA form, the CDR3 reads TGTGCCAGTAGTGCCTTGGGGACTGCTAGCTGGAACATTCAGTACTTC.

The rearrangement uses TRBV7-8 and TRBJ1-1; unclear D gene. CDR3 length: 12 amino acids. The V end was cut by 4 bases, the J end by 5 bases, with 8 bases between. From germline, CDR1 is SGHVS and CDR2 FQNEAQ. This CDR3 reads CASSSQDTEAFF. The CDR3 region has the DNA TGTGCCAGCAGCTCCCAGGATACTGAAGCTTTCTTT.